These 7 T cell receptor beta chains were all obtained from the same sample, sequenced in a study of blood T cell repertoires in COVID-19. Assay used: immunoSEQ multiplex PCR; TCRdb lists only in-frame clones, some missing. The sample includes more than 150,000 clones, about 90% of them seen just once. Material: peripheral blood. Receptors were obtained from a man between 65 and 79 years old with active or convalescent COVID-19.

Regarding this clone: The same CDR3 also results from other DNA sequences found in this sample. V usage is TRBV28 and J usage is TRBJ2-1, with 9 nucleotides matching TRBD2. Looked up from germline, CDR1 is MDHEN and CDR2 is SYDVKM. The CDR3 length is 15 residues. The junction had 2 bases not matched to a gene; V was cut back by 3 bases and J by 2 bases. The CDR3 spells CASSLGGRAYNEQFF. The DNA for the CDR3 is TGTGCCAGCAGTTTGGGCGGGAGGGCCTACAATGAGCAGTTCTTC.

The chain couples TRBV3-1 (or the pseudogene TRBV3-2) to TRBJ1-5; no reliable D call. Trimming pared 1 base from V and 7 bases from J, leaving 5 bases between. The CDR3 length is 12 residues. Per germline, CDR1 LGHDT and CDR2 YNNKEL (reference sequence). CDR3 DNA: TGTGCCAGCAGCCAAGTCGGGCAGCCCCAGCATTTT. Its translation is CASSQVGQPQHF.

The chain recombines TRBV15 with TRBJ1-4, with 7 bases aligning to TRBD1. The ends lost 1 base at V and 5 bases at J; junction bases unmatched: 1. This CDR3 comprises 14 residues. Germline CDR1 and CDR2: LNHNV and YYDKDF (reference sequence). The CDR3 nucleotides are TGTGCCACCAGCAGAGGACAGGGAAATGAAAAACTGTTTTTT. This sequence encodes CATSRGQGNEKLFF. Together with reference TRBV15 and TRBJ1-4, the CDR3 gives the full variable domain: DAMVIQNPRYQVTQFGKPVTLSCSQTLNHNVMYWYQQKSSQAPKLLFHYYDKDFNNEADTPDNFQSRRPNTSFCFLDIRSPGLGDTAMYLCATSRGQGNEKLFFGSGTQLSVL.

The chain is built from TRBV19 and TRBJ1-1; D ambiguous. V lost 1 base, J lost 7 bases, and 7 bases lay in between. CDR1 and CDR2 (germline): LNHDA, SQIVND (reference sequence). This CDR3 is 12 amino acids long. In DNA form, the CDR3 reads TGTGCCAGTAGTATAGGGGCTAATGAAGCTTTCTTT. Protein: CASSIGANEAFF.

This rearrangement joins TRBV20-1 to TRBJ2-3; D gene unclear. The germline V gene encodes CDR1 DFQATT and CDR2 SNEGSKA (reference sequence). The V and J ends lost 3 bases and 5 bases respectively, with 12 bases between them. This CDR3 contains 13 residues. CDR3 in amino acids: CSASASRRDTQYF. CDR3 coding DNA: TGCAGTGCTAGTGCGTCTAGGAGAGATACGCAGTATTTT.

The chain recombines TRBV5-1 with TRBJ2-5; D might be TRBD1 (6 bases). CDR1 is SGHRS, CDR2 YFSETQ, per germline. Trimming pared 0 bases from V and 5 bases from J, leaving 20 bases between. The CDR3 spans 17 residues. The CDR3 region has the DNA TGCGCCAGCAGCTTGGGGCTAGGGCAGGGGAATGTGGAGACCCAGTACTTC. Its translation: CASSLGLGQGNVETQYF.

The rearrangement uses TRBV5-4 and TRBJ2-5, with TRBD1 matching 9 bases. Germline CDR1 and CDR2: SGHNT and YYREEE (reference sequence). The CDR3 has 16 residues. V shed 4 bases and J 2 bases; nucleotides not matched to a gene: 9. The CDR3 DNA is TGTGCCAGCAGCCCCTTAGGGGGACAGGGACAAGAGACCCAGTACTTC. Encoded protein: CASSPLGGQGQETQYF.